This paragraph covers one T cell receptor beta chain sequence. Its antigen is not known. TCRdb's table, derived via immunoSEQ multiplex PCR, lists solely in-frame clones and lacks some. Altogether 90,000 to 120,000 clones are present, nearly 90% being singletons, with the ten largest covering 4.8%. This entry comes from a study of T cell responses to AZD1222 COVID-19 vaccine. Study-level results: In a largely white British group with more females than males, clonal diversity was possibly underestimated.

V trimming: 1 base; J trimming: 0 bases; junction bases outside the gene matches: 3. In germline, CDR1 is SGHAT, CDR2 FQDESV (reference sequence). This CDR3 is 15 amino acids long. The chain carries TRBV11-1 and TRBJ2-7, with 7 bases aligning to TRBD1. The receptor's source is an adult who received the AZD1222 COVID-19 vaccine. The sequences come from peripheral blood, collected 28 days after the second AZD1222 dose. The CDR3 region is CASSLEQGFSYEQYF. Here the CDR3 DNA reads TGTGCCAGCAGCTTAGAACAGGGGTTCTCCTACGAGCAGTACTTC.